This record covers a single TCR beta chain. Through a sample-barcoded 5' primer and a J-beta primer mix, a second PCR was run for roughly 7 to 11 cycles. Using its own MiXCR run on the 5' RACE reads, TCRdb lists one record per CDR3 protein. The profile covers 1.8 million or so distinct CDR3 sequences, with more than 35% appearing a single time and roughly 24% taken by the ten largest. The source of the sample is a study of blood T cells in healthy people across ages. Looked up from germline, CDR1 is SGHDN and CDR2 is FVKESK. Trimming at V came to 1 base and at J to 6 bases, leaving 11 bases not matched to a gene. The CDR3 loop spans 16 amino acids. About 10 milliliters of peripheral blood were drawn from each donor into EDTA-treated tubes.

The receptor was derived from a human donor in good health. V gene TRBV14 combines with J gene TRBJ1-1; 7 bases agree with TRBD1. Sequencing was done on a sample of blood. CDR3 amino acids: CASSQGPGGIQAEAFF. Here the CDR3 DNA reads TGTGCCAGCAGCCAAGGCCCAGGGGGGATTCAGGCTGAAGCTTTCTTT.